The 17 T cell receptor beta chains reported below all come from one sample, sequenced in a study of spatial heterogeneity in lung cancer. TCRdb analysed the 5' RACE reads with MiXCR anew, one entry per CDR3 protein. The data contain 65,000 to 85,000 distinct CDR3 sequences, around 21% of them singletons. Time point in this sample: sample taken at primary tumor resection. No cell sorting; template was whole RNA from tumor, lung tissue or PBMC. The input for sequencing was PBMCs, taken at surgery. These TCRs come from a male donor with early-stage non-small cell lung cancer.

J is TRBJ2-2 and V is TRBV6-1; 7 nucleotides align to TRBD1. The ends lost 1 base at V and 5 bases at J; junction bases unmatched: 4. The CDR3 has 15 amino acids. From germline, CDR1 is MNHNS and CDR2 SASEGT. The DNA for the CDR3 is TGTGCCAGCAGTGAAGGTTTGACAGGGACCGGGGAGCTGTTTTTT. This sequence encodes CASSEGLTGTGELFF.

The CDR3 region has the DNA TGTGCCAGCAGTCGTACAGGGACGGCTGAAGCTTTCTTT. Translating gives CASSRTGTAEAFF. V gene TRBV28 combines with J gene TRBJ1-1; a possible D gene is TRBD1 (6 bases). Germline CDR1 MDHEN, CDR2 SYDVKM. The CDR3 covers 13 residues. V dropped 5 bases and J dropped 6 bases, with 13 bases sitting between them.

This clonotype was counted ten times or more. The rearrangement links TRBV7-2 to TRBJ2-3, with 12 nucleotides matching TRBD2. From germline, CDR1 is SGHTA and CDR2 FQGNSA. V lost 6 bases and J lost 5; bases outside the gene matches: 6. The CDR3 is 15 amino acids. CDR3 in DNA: TGTGCCAGCAGACCCAGACTAGCGGGAGTAGATACGCAGTATTTT. Its protein is CASRPRLAGVDTQYF.

This clonotype was seen a handful of times. The chain has TRBV12-3 or TRBV12-4 and TRBJ2-7; D unresolved. The V gene lost 5 bases and the J gene lost 0 bases, with 11 bases spanning the gap. There are 14 residues in the CDR3. The CDR3 region is CASSPRRTSYEQYF. The CDR3 region has the DNA TGTGCCAGCAGTCCCCGCCGGACCTCCTACGAGCAGTACTTC.

This clonotype has more than one count but fewer than ten. This chain links TRBV20-1 with TRBJ2-3; no firm D call. Per the germline V gene, CDR1 is DFQATT and CDR2 is SNEGSKA (reference sequence). Between the trimmed V and J ends, which lost 6 bases and 8 bases, there was a span of 18 bases. The CDR3 spans 13 residues. For the CDR3, the DNA is TGCAGTGCCGCCTCCCGGCAACTCGGTACGCAGTATTTT. Its translation: CSAASRQLGTQYF.

This clonotype was picked up a small number of times. A read error may produce the germline difference seen at one junction end. The gene calls are TRBV7-7 and TRBJ2-2; 7 bases are shared with TRBD1. The CDR3 is 15 residues long. The germline V gene encodes CDR1 SSHAT and CDR2 FNYEAQ (reference sequence). The DNA of the CDR3 is TGTGCTAGCAGCCGGGACAGACTAAACATCGGGGAGCTGTTTTTT. Its translation is CASSRDRLNIGELFF.

This clonotype has more than one count but fewer than ten. The chain combines TRBV5-1 with TRBJ2-7; D is possibly TRBD2 (6 bases). Germline CDR1 SGHRS, CDR2 YFSETQ. With 4 bases removed from V and 3 bases from J, the gap between germline ends came to 14 bases. The CDR3 spans 14 residues. This CDR3 reads CASSASGEVYEQYF. CDR3 DNA sequence: TGCGCCAGCAGCGCGTCCGGGGAGGTCTACGAGCAGTACTTC.

About this clonotype itself: A read error may be the cause here, since a much bigger clone is one base away. The genes are TRBV29-1 and TRBJ2-5, with 14 positions matching TRBD2. The V gene end was trimmed by 6 bases and the J gene end by 4 bases; junction bases not matched to a gene: 4. CDR1 is SQVTM and CDR2 is ANQGSEA in the germline V gene. This CDR3 has 14 amino acids. CDR3 region: CSVIGTSGRETQYF. The DNA for the CDR3 is TGCAGCGTAATCGGGACTAGCGGGAGAGAGACCCAGTACTTC. The whole variable domain, filled in from reference TRBV29-1 and TRBJ2-5, reads SAVISQKPSRDICQRGTSLTIQCQVDSQVTMMFWYRQQPGQSLTLIATANQGSEATYESGFVIDKFPISRPNLTFSTLTVSNMSPEDSSIYLCSVIGTSGRETQYFGPGTRLLVL.

This clonotype was counted a few times. J is TRBJ2-2 and V is TRBV6-4, with unresolved D. The CDR3 totals 12 residues. CDR1 and CDR2 from the germline V gene are MRHNA and SNTAGT. The germline V and J ends were trimmed by 6 bases and 3 bases, with 5 bases remaining between them. The chain's CDR3 is CASRKDTGELFF. CDR3 nucleotide sequence: TGTGCCAGCAGAAAGGACACCGGGGAGCTGTTTTTT.

Ten or more counts support this clonotype. The rearrangement links TRBV7-2 to TRBJ2-2; D is possibly TRBD1 (6 bases). The CDR3 runs to 15 residues. The V end was cut by 6 bases, the J end by 0 bases, with 11 bases between. Germline V gene data show CDR1 as SGHTA and CDR2 as FQGNSA. The CDR3 sequence is CASSPQGSNTGELFF. CDR3 DNA sequence: TGTGCCAGCAGTCCCCAGGGGTCGAACACCGGGGAGCTGTTTTTT.

The chain employs TRBV12-3 or TRBV12-4 and TRBJ1-4; 11 nucleotides line up with TRBD1. The V and J ends lost 6 bases and 6 bases, in that order; junction bases with no gene match: 6. This CDR3 is built from 15 residues. CDR3 sequence reads: CASSELGQGDEKLFF. CDR3 in DNA: TGTGCCAGCAGCGAATTGGGACAGGGGGATGAAAAACTGTTTTTT.

This clonotype appeared a few times. This chain uses TRBV12-3 or TRBV12-4 with TRBJ2-6; D may correspond to TRBD1 or TRBD2 (5 bases each). This CDR3 comprises 15 residues. Trimming shortened V by 4 bases and J by 12 bases, and 19 bases separated the two germline ends. The CDR3, as DNA: TGTGCCAGCAGTTATCGGGGCAGCAATTTGGGCGTCCTGACTTTC. Its protein product is CASSYRGSNLGVLTF.

The V call is TRBV7-8, the J call TRBJ1-3; D uncertain. The germline V gene encodes CDR1 SGHVS and CDR2 FQNEAQ. V shed 1 base and J shed 1 base, with 5 bases lying between them. The CDR3 extends over 14 amino acids. CDR3 nucleotide sequence: TGTGCCAGCAGCTTAGTTGGGTCTGGAAACACCATATATTTT. Protein: CASSLVGSGNTIYF.

This clonotype occurred a few times. The V gene is TRBV4-2, the J gene TRBJ2-3, with D possibly TRBD2 on 6 matching bases. The V gene's germline CDR1 is LGHNA and CDR2 YNFKEQ. This CDR3 region has 14 residues. Trimming took 0 bases from V and 6 from J, leaving 10 bases between them. The CDR3 coding sequence is TGTGCCAGCAGCCAAGATACGGCGGGGGATACGCAGTATTTT. This encodes CASSQDTAGDTQYF.

The rearrangement links TRBV7-2 to TRBJ2-7; no clear D gene. Germline assignment: CDR1 SGHTA and CDR2 FQGNSA. This CDR3 comprises 11 residues. Trimming removed 5 bases from V and 3 bases from J, with 5 bases in between. The CDR3 spells CASSNLYEQYF. In DNA form, the CDR3 reads TGTGCCAGCAGCAACCTCTACGAGCAGTACTTC.

The chain combines TRBV7-2 with TRBJ2-7; TRBD1 agrees at 7 bases. The CDR3 totals 15 residues. The V and J ends lost 7 bases and 0 bases, in that order; junction bases with no gene match: 9. Per the germline V gene, CDR1 is SGHTA and CDR2 is FQGNSA. The CDR3 region is CASTTQGVSSYEQYF. In nucleotides, the CDR3 is TGTGCCAGCACAACCCAGGGGGTGAGCTCCTACGAGCAGTACTTC. Supplemented by reference TRBV7-2 and TRBJ2-7, the full variable domain reads GAGVSQSPSNKVTEKGKDVELRCDPISGHTALYWYRQSLGQGLEFLIYFQGNSAPDKSGLPSDRFSAERTGGSVSTLTIQRTQQEDSAVYLCASTTQGVSSYEQYFGPGTRLTVT.

This chain connects TRBV3-1 to TRBJ2-1; D is undetermined. Germline-derived CDR1 and CDR2 are LGHDT and YNNKEL (reference sequence). V was clipped by 5 bases and J by 9 bases, with 23 bases between them. This CDR3 is built from 16 residues. The CDR3 nucleotides are TGTGCCAGCAGCTCCAGAGCGAGGCAACCCCACGGTGAGCAGTTCTTC. Its translation: CASSSRARQPHGEQFF.